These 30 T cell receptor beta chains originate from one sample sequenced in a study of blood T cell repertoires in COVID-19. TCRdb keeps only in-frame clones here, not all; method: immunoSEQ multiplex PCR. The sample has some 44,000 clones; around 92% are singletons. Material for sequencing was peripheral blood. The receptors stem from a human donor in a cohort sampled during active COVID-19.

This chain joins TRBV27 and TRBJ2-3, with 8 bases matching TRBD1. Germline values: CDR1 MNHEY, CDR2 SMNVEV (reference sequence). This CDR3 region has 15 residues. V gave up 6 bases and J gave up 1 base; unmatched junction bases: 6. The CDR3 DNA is TGTGCCAGCAGCCCAGGGGGCTGGGGCACAGATACGCAGTATTTT. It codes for CASSPGGWGTDTQYF.

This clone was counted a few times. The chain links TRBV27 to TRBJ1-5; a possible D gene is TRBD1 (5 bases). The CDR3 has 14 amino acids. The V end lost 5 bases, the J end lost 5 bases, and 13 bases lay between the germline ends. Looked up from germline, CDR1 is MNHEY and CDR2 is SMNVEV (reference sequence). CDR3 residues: CASSPTGYYQPQHF. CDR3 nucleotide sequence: TGTGCCAGCAGTCCTACAGGTTATTATCAGCCCCAGCATTTT.

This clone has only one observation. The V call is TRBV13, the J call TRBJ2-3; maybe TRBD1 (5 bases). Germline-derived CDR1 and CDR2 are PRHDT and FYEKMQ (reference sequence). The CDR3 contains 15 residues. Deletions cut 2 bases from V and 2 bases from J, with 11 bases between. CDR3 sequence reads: CASSLQGTVTDTQYF. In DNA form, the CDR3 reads TGTGCCAGCAGCTTACAGGGTACGGTCACAGATACGCAGTATTTT.

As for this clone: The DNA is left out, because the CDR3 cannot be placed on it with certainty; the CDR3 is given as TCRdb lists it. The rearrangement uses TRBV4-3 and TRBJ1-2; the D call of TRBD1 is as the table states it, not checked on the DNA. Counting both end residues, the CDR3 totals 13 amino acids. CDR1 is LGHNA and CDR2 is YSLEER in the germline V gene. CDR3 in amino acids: CASSQVGRGIFTF.

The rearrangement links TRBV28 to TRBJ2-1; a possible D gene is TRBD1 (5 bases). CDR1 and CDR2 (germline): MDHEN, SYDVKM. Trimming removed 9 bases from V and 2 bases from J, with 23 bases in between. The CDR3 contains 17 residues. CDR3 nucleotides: TGTGCCAGTAAGACGACTCAGGGTCTCAGAACCTACAATGAGCAGTTCTTC. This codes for CASKTTQGLRTYNEQFF. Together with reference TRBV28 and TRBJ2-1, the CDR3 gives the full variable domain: DVKVTQSSRYLVKRTGEKVFLECVQDMDHENMFWYRQDPGLGLRLIYFSYDVKMKEKGDIPEGYSVSREKKERFSLILESASTNQTSMYLCASKTTQGLRTYNEQFFGPGTRLTVL.

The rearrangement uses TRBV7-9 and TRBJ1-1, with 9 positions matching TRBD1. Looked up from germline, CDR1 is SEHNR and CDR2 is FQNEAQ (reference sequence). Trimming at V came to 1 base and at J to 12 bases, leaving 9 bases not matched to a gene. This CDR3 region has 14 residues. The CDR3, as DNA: TGTGCCAGCAGCTTAGGGGGTACAGGGGGCAAATCTTTCTTT. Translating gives CASSLGGTGGKSFF.

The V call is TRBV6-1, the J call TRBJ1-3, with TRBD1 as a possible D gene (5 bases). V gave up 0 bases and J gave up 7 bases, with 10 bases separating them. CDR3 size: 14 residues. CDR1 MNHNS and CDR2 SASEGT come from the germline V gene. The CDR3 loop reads CASSEALQGNTIYF. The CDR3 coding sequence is TGTGCCAGCAGTGAAGCGCTTCAGGGTAACACCATATATTTT.

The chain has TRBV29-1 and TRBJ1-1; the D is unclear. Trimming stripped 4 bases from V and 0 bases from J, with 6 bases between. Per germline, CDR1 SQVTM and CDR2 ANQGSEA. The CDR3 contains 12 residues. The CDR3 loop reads CSVGGLNTEAFF. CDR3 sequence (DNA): TGCAGCGTTGGAGGGTTGAACACTGAAGCTTTCTTT.

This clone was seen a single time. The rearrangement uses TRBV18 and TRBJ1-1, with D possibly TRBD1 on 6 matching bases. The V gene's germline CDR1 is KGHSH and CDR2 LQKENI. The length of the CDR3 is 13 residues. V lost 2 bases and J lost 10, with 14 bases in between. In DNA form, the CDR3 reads TGTGCCAGCTCACCAGGAGAGGGGGTAGGAGCTTTCTTT. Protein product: CASSPGEGVGAFF.

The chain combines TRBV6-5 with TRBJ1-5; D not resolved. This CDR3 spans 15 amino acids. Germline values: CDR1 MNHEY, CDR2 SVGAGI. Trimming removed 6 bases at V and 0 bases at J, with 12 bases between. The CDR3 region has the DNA TGTGCCAGCAGGGTGAGACACGATAGCAATCAGCCCCAGCATTTT. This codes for CASRVRHDSNQPQHF.

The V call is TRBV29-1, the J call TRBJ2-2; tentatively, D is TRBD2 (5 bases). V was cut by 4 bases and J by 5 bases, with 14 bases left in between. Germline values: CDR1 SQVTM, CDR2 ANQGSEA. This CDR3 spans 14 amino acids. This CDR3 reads CSVVLAPGTGELFF. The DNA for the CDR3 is TGCAGCGTTGTCTTAGCGCCGGGGACCGGGGAGCTGTTTTTT.

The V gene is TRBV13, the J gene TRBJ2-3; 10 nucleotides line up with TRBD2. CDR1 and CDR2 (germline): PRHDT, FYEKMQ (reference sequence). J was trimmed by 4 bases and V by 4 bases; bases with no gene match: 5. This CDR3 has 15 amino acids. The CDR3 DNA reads TGTGCCAGCAGCTCCCCGGGACTAGCGTCAGATACGCAGTATTTT. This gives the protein CASSSPGLASDTQYF.

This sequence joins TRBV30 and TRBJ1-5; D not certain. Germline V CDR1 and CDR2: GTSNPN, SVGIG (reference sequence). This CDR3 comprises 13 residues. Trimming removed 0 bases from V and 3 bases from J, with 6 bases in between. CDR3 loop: CAWSVRDNQPQHF. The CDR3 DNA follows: TGTGCCTGGAGTGTGAGGGACAATCAGCCCCAGCATTTT.

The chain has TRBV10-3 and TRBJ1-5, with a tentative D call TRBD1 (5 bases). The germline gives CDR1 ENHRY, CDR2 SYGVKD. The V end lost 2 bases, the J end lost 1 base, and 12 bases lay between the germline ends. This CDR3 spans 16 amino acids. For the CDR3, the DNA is TGTGCCATCAGTGAGAAGCTCAGGGCCAGCAATCAGCCCCAGCATTTT. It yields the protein CAISEKLRASNQPQHF.

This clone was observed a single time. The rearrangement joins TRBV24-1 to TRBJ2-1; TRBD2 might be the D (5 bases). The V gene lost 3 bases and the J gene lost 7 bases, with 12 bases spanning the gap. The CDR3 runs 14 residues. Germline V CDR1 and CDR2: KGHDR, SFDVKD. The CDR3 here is CATSDNTRVNEQFF. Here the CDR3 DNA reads TGTGCCACCAGTGATAATACTAGGGTGAATGAGCAGTTCTTC.

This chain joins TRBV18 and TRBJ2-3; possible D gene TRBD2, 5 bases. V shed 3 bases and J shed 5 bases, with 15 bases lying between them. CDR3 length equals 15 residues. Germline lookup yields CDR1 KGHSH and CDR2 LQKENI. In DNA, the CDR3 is TGTGCCAGCTCACCCTCAGCGGTTCTCGGAGATACGCAGTATTTT. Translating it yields CASSPSAVLGDTQYF.

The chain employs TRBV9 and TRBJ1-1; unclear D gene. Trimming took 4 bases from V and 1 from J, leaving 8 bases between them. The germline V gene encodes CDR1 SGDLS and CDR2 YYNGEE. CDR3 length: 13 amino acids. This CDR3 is CASSSQQNTEAFF. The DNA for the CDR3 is TGTGCCAGCAGCTCACAGCAGAACACTGAAGCTTTCTTT.

CDR3 DNA sequence: TGCGCCAGCCGCCGGGAATACGAGCAGTACTTC. Translating it yields CASRREYEQYF. The chain combines TRBV5-1 with TRBJ2-7, with D possibly being TRBD2 (5 bases). The CDR3 has 11 residues. The V end lost 7 bases, the J end lost 4 bases, and 9 bases lay between the germline ends. From germline, CDR1 is SGHRS and CDR2 YFSETQ.

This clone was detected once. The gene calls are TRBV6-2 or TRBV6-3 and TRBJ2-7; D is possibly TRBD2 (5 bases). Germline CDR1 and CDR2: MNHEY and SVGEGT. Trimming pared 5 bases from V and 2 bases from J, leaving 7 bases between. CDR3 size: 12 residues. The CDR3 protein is CASSVTTYEQYF. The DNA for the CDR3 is TGTGCCAGCAGTGTGACTACCTACGAGCAGTACTTC.

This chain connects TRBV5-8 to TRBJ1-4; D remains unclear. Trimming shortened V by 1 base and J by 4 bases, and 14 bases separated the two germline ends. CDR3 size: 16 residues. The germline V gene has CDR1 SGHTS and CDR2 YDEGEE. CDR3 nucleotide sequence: TGTGCCAGCAGCTTGTTTGAACAGCTAAATAATGAAAAACTGTTTTTT. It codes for CASSLFEQLNNEKLFF.

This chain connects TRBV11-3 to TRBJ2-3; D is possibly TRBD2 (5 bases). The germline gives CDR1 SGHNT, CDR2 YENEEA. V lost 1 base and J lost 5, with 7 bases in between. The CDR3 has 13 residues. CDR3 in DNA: TGTGCCAGCAGCTTAGGAGGGAAAGATACGCAGTATTTT. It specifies CASSLGGKDTQYF.

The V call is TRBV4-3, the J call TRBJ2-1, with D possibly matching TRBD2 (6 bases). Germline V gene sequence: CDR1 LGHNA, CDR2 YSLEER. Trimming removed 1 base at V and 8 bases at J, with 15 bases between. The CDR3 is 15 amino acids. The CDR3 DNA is TGCGCCAGCAGCCAAGGGGGAGGACCTACGGATGAGCAGTTCTTC. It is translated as CASSQGGGPTDEQFF.

The CDR3 sequence: CATSRNPGQGLNTIYF. The CDR3 DNA follows: TGTGCCACCAGCAGAAACCCGGGACAGGGATTAAACACCATATATTTT. V gene TRBV15 combines with J gene TRBJ1-3, with 9 positions matching TRBD1. Germline lookup yields CDR1 LNHNV and CDR2 YYDKDF (reference sequence). This CDR3 spans 16 amino acids. V shed 2 bases, J shed 6 bases, and the junction held 8 bases outside the gene matches.

CDR3: CASSVGAAYGYTF. CDR3 nucleotides: TGTGCCAGCAGTGTTGGGGCGGCCTATGGCTACACCTTC. The chain recombines TRBV2 with TRBJ1-2; D is possibly TRBD1 (5 bases). The germline V and J ends were trimmed by 4 bases and 4 bases, with 10 bases remaining between them. The CDR3 extends over 13 amino acids. Germline assignment: CDR1 SNHLY and CDR2 FYNNEI.

The DNA for the CDR3 is TGCGCCAGCAGCTTGTTAGGACTAGCGGGGGGCCAAGAGACCCAGTACTTC. Translating gives CASSLLGLAGGQETQYF. J is TRBJ2-5 and V is TRBV5-1; TRBD2 agrees at 14 bases. The CDR3 spans 17 residues. The germline CDR1 and CDR2 sequences are SGHRS and YFSETQ. Germline trimming cut 1 base from V and 1 base from J; bases unmatched to any gene: 3.

In nucleotides, the CDR3 is TGTGCCAGCAGTCAGACTAGCGGGAAAGTCACAGATACGCAGTATTTT. This codes for CASSQTSGKVTDTQYF. The V and J genes are TRBV6-2 or TRBV6-3 and TRBJ2-3; the match to TRBD2 covers 11 bases. The CDR3 runs to 16 residues. The V segment lost 5 bases and the J segment 2 bases; nucleotides outside the gene matches: 6. Germline V gene sequence: CDR1 MNHEY, CDR2 SVGEGT.

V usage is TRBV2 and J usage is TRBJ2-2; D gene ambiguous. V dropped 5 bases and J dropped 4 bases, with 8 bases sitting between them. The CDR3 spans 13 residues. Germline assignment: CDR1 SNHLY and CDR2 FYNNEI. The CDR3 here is CASSPQATGELFF. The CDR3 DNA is TGTGCCAGCAGTCCTCAGGCCACCGGGGAGCTGTTTTTT.

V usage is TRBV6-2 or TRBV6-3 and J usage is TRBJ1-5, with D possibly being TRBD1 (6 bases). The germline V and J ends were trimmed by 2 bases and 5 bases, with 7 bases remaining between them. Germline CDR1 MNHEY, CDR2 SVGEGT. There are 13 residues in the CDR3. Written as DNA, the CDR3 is TGTGCCAGCAGTTACAACAGGGATCAGCCCCAGCATTTT. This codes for CASSYNRDQPQHF.

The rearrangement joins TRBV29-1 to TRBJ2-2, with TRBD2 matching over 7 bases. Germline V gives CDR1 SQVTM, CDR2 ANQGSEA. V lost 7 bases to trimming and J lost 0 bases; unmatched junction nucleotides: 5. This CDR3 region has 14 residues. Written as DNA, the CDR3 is TGCAGCGGAAGTCTAGCGGCGAACACCGGGGAGCTGTTTTTT. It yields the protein CSGSLAANTGELFF.

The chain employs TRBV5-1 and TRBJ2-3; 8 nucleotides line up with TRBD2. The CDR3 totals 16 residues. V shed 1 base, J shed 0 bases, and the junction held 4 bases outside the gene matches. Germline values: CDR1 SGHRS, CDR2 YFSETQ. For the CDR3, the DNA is TGCGCCAGCAGCTTGTTAGCGGGACCTAGCACAGATACGCAGTATTTT. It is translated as CASSLLAGPSTDTQYF.